The 12 T cell receptor beta chains given below trace back to one sample, sequenced in a study of T-cell reconstitution after alpha-beta-depleted transplantation in children. For TCRbeta, the library was prepared with unique molecular identifiers. TCRdb ran MiXCR on the PCR reads and lists one entry per CDR3 protein. The repertoire includes 490,000 or so distinct CDR3 sequences, about an eighth of them detected once, and around 5.8% sits in the top ten. The specimen comprised PBMCs from the stem cell graft donor, sampled from the stem cell graft. Receptors originate from a human donor who donated a stem cell graft to a child with combined immunodeficiency.

This chain links TRBV15 with TRBJ1-2; D not certain. The CDR3 is made up of 12 amino acids. The germline V and J ends were trimmed by 5 bases and 6 bases, with 10 bases remaining between them. Germline CDR1 and CDR2: LNHNV and YYDKDF (reference sequence). CDR3 nucleotides: TGTGCCACCAGCCCATTGGGGAATGGCTACACCTTC. Residues: CATSPLGNGYTF.

This clonotype has a count of ten or more. This chain links TRBV5-1 with TRBJ2-3, with a tentative D call TRBD2 (5 bases). The CDR3 loop spans 15 amino acids. V shed 0 bases and J shed 4 bases, with 12 bases lying between them. Germline V CDR1 and CDR2: SGHRS, YFSETQ. The CDR3 DNA is TGCGCCAGCAGCTTGGCCCGGCTAGCCGCAGATACGCAGTATTTT. It translates to CASSLARLAADTQYF.

This clonotype has more than one count but fewer than ten. The gene calls are TRBV29-1 and TRBJ2-5, with TRBD2 as a possible D gene (6 bases). This CDR3 has 10 amino acids. Germline-derived CDR1 and CDR2 are SQVTM and ANQGSEA. DNA of the CDR3: TGCAGTGGAGGGGAAGAGACCCAGTACTTC. Amino acids: CSGGEETQYF. Complete variable domain (other parts from reference TRBV29-1 and TRBJ2-5): SAVISQKPSRDICQRGTSLTIQCQVDSQVTMMFWYRQQPGQSLTLIATANQGSEATYESGFVIDKFPISRPNLTFSTLTVSNMSPEDSSIYLCSGGEETQYFGPGTRLLVL.

The sample holds a few counts of this clonotype. The V gene is TRBV5-6, the J gene TRBJ2-1, with 7 bases lining up with TRBD1. From germline, CDR1 is SGHDT and CDR2 YYEEEE. V dropped 5 bases and J dropped 5; count of bases not matched to a gene: 7. This CDR3 contains 14 residues. As DNA, the CDR3 is TGTGCCAGCAGACTGACAGGGTCAAACAATGAGCAGTTCTTC. This gives the protein CASRLTGSNNEQFF.

J is TRBJ2-1 and V is TRBV6-1; tentative D call: TRBD2 (6 bases). CDR1 MNHNS and CDR2 SASEGT come from the germline V gene. The CDR3 is 13 residues long. V was shortened by 6 bases and J by 8 bases, with 14 bases between the two germline ends. CDR3 in amino acids: CASSPTRVHEQFF. The CDR3 DNA sequence: TGTGCCAGCAGCCCGACTAGAGTCCATGAGCAGTTCTTC.

V usage is TRBV15 and J usage is TRBJ1-1; D remains unclear. Germline CDR1 is LNHNV and CDR2 is YYDKDF (reference sequence). V shed 5 bases and J shed 7 bases, with 8 bases lying between them. CDR3 size: 11 residues. As DNA, the CDR3 is TGTGCCACCAGCGGCTACGGTGAAGCTTTCTTT. It translates to CATSGYGEAFF.

The genes are TRBV29-1 and TRBJ1-1, with 7 bases lining up with TRBD1. The CDR3 is made up of 14 amino acids. After removal of 5 bases from V and 3 bases from J, the junction contained 9 bases not matched to a gene. Germline CDR1 is SQVTM and CDR2 is ANQGSEA. The CDR3 DNA is TGCAGCGTTTCCCCTCGGACAGGCGACACTGAAGCTTTCTTT. Its protein product is CSVSPRTGDTEAFF.

V gene TRBV29-1 combines with J gene TRBJ1-2, with D uncertain. The germline V gene encodes CDR1 SQVTM and CDR2 ANQGSEA. The CDR3 length is 13 residues. The germline V and J ends were trimmed by 2 bases and 2 bases, with 9 bases remaining between them. CDR3 sequence reads: CSVENYKNYGYTF. CDR3 nucleotide sequence: TGCAGCGTTGAAAATTACAAGAACTATGGCTACACCTTC.

This clonotype was seen repeatedly, ten times or more. The V gene is TRBV5-1, the J gene TRBJ2-1; D is undetermined. Trimming took 6 bases from V and 4 from J, leaving 14 bases between them. The CDR3 extends over 14 amino acids. Germline V CDR1 and CDR2: SGHRS, YFSETQ. CDR3 DNA sequence: TGCGCCAGCATGCCTGGCACAACTTACAATGAGCAGTTCTTC. This codes for CASMPGTTYNEQFF. Filled out from reference TRBV5-1 and TRBJ2-1, the complete variable domain reads KAGVTQTPRYLIKTRGQQVTLSCSPISGHRSVSWYQQTPGQGLQFLFEYFSETQRNKGNFPGRFSGRQFSNSRSEMNVSTLELGDSALYLCASMPGTTYNEQFFGPGTRLTVL.

This clonotype was detected ten times or more. Here the CDR3 DNA reads TGTGCCAGCAGCTTACGGACAGGGACCTACGAGCAGTACTTC. Protein sequence: CASSLRTGTYEQYF. The chain joins TRBV7-9 to TRBJ2-7, with TRBD1 matching over 8 bases. The CDR3 extends over 14 amino acids. The V segment lost 2 bases and the J segment 2 bases; nucleotides outside the gene matches: 2. Per the germline V gene, CDR1 is SEHNR and CDR2 is FQNEAQ (reference sequence).

This clonotype appeared a single time. The chain links TRBV6-5 to TRBJ1-1; 7 bases match TRBD1. The V gene's germline CDR1 is MNHEY and CDR2 SVGAGI. There are 14 residues in the CDR3. V shed 2 bases, J shed 7 bases, and the junction held 7 bases outside the gene matches. CDR3 in DNA: TGTGCCAGCAGTTACCGACAGGGATCAGGTGAAGCTTTCTTT. Translated, it gives CASSYRQGSGEAFF.

This clonotype was detected many times. The chain recombines TRBV12-3 or TRBV12-4 with TRBJ2-7, with D possibly called TRBD1 or TRBD2 (5 bases each). V lost 2 bases, J lost 0 bases, and 8 bases lay in between. The CDR3 covers 14 residues. CDR3 sequence reads: CASSLLGTSYEQYF. Here the CDR3 DNA reads TGTGCCAGCAGTTTATTGGGGACCTCCTACGAGCAGTACTTC.